Below, 19 T cell receptor beta chains from the same sample are listed, as sequenced in a study of spatial heterogeneity in lung cancer. TCRdb processed the 5' RACE reads anew with MiXCR; each CDR3 protein has one entry. The repertoire holds about 9,000 distinct CDR3 sequences, with around 4.6% as singletons. Time point denoted: sample taken at primary tumor resection. The study sequenced unsorted whole RNA from tumor, nontumor lung or frozen PBMC. The material was PBMCs, obtained at surgery. These receptors all come from a male donor with early-stage non-small cell lung cancer.

This clonotype showed up many times. This beta chain slipped into a library made for alpha chains as a stray read, so its size is not meaningful. The J gene is TRBJ1-2, the V gene TRBV4-2; D gene uncertain. CDR1 and CDR2 from the germline V gene are LGHNA and YNFKEQ. The V end lost 6 bases, the J end lost 7 bases, and 24 bases lay between the germline ends. The CDR3 spans 16 residues. CDR3 loop: CASSPRRAGAIGGYTF. CDR3 coding DNA: TGTGCCAGCAGTCCAAGAAGAGCCGGCGCGATAGGTGGCTACACCTTC.

This clonotype is medium-sized within its sample. In a library made to pick up alpha chains, this beta chain is a stray read with a size that means little. The chain links TRBV3-1 to TRBJ2-5; D is possibly TRBD1 (6 bases). Trimming stripped 4 bases from V and 0 bases from J, with 6 bases between. CDR3 size: 13 residues. Germline CDR1 is LGHDT and CDR2 is YNNKEL (reference sequence). CDR3 nucleotides: TGTGCCAGCAGCCCAGGGGACCAAGAGACCCAGTACTTC. Its translation is CASSPGDQETQYF.

By share, this clonotype ranks as medium-sized. Within a library made for alpha chains, this beta chain is off target, and its count is uninformative. The rearrangement uses TRBV29-1 and TRBJ2-2; no clear D. V was pared by 4 bases and J by 3 bases, with 6 bases between. CDR3 length equals 12 residues. Germline CDR1 reads SQVTM; CDR2 reads ANQGSEA. Here the CDR3 DNA reads TGCAGCGTTGGTGGGCACACCGGGGAGCTGTTTTTT. This encodes CSVGGHTGELFF.

Notes on this clonotype: Because this beta chain is a stray read in a library intended to capture alpha chains, its abundance should not be given much weight. V and J are TRBV7-8 and TRBJ2-1; 7 nucleotides match TRBD2. After removal of 8 bases from V and 3 bases from J, the junction contained 7 bases not matched to a gene. From germline, CDR1 is SGHVS and CDR2 FQNEAQ. The CDR3 length is 14 residues. CDR3 in amino acids: CASCRDYNYNEQFF. In DNA, the CDR3 is TGTGCCAGCTGCCGGGACTACAACTACAATGAGCAGTTCTTC.

This clonotype qualifies as medium-sized. As an off-target read in a library built for alpha chains, this beta chain has a frequency of little significance. This chain uses TRBV20-1 with TRBJ2-2; TRBD1 might be the D (6 bases). Trimming took off 3 bases at V and 7 bases at J, with 15 bases between the two ends. CDR1 and CDR2 from the germline V gene are DFQATT and SNEGSKA (reference sequence). The length of the CDR3 is 14 residues. The DNA for the CDR3 is TGCAGTGCTAGTTGGTCTAGCAGGGGCGGGGAGCTGTTTTTT. Its translation: CSASWSSRGGELFF.

This clonotype was seen a few times. This beta chain is a stray read from a library made for alpha chains; its abundance is not meaningful. The chain combines TRBV7-9 with TRBJ1-2; the match to TRBD1 covers 8 bases. With V trimmed by 1 base and J by 3 bases, 4 bases remained unmatched. Germline lookup yields CDR1 SEHNR and CDR2 FQNEAQ (reference sequence). CDR3 length equals 15 residues. CDR3 sequence reads: CASSLGDRRHYGYTF. The CDR3 DNA sequence: TGTGCCAGCAGCTTAGGGGACAGGAGGCACTATGGCTACACCTTC.

This clonotype appeared many times. The size of this beta chain means little, since it is a stray read in a library made for alpha chains. V usage is TRBV20-1 and J usage is TRBJ2-3; D is perhaps TRBD1 or TRBD2 (5 bases each). Germline CDR1 reads DFQATT; CDR2 reads SNEGSKA (reference sequence). CDR3 size: 14 residues. V shed 5 bases and J shed 1 base, with 13 bases lying between them. CDR3 coding DNA: TGCAGTGCTTCCCCGGGACCCCGCACAGATACGCAGTATTTT. The encoded protein is CSASPGPRTDTQYF.

As for this clonotype: One end of the junction is discordant with germline, which a read error may explain. This beta chain is a stray read from a library made for alpha chains; its abundance is not meaningful. The chain combines TRBV27 with TRBJ1-5; a possible D gene is TRBD1 (5 bases). The CDR3 spans 14 residues. The germline V gene encodes CDR1 MNHEY and CDR2 SMNVEV (reference sequence). The CDR3 DNA sequence: TGTGCCAGCAGTTACAGGTATAGCGATCAGCCCCAGCATTTT. Translation gives CASSYRYSDQPQHF.

This clonotype is medium-sized by share. This beta chain is a stray sequence in a library constructed for alpha chains; its clone size is not meaningful. This chain joins TRBV19 and TRBJ2-4; TRBD1 agrees at 9 bases. The CDR3 has 14 amino acids. After removal of 8 bases from V and 8 bases from J, the junction contained 10 bases not matched to a gene. Looked up from germline, CDR1 is LNHDA and CDR2 is SQIVND (reference sequence). CDR3 protein: CASDPGQGGHIQYF. For the CDR3, the DNA is TGTGCCAGTGACCCGGGACAGGGAGGGCACATTCAGTACTTC.

This clonotype was seen more than once but under ten times. The size of this beta chain means little, since it is a stray read in a library made for alpha chains. The chain uses TRBV12-3 or TRBV12-4 and TRBJ1-1; no clear D. This CDR3 comprises 13 residues. V shed 5 bases and J shed 1 base, with 8 bases lying between them. CDR3 region: CASSPIPNTEAFF. In DNA, the CDR3 is TGTGCCAGCAGTCCTATCCCGAACACTGAAGCTTTCTTT.

This clonotype was detected ten times or more. This beta chain appears as a stray read in a library generated for alpha chains; its size is not informative. V is TRBV6-5 and J is TRBJ1-1; D unclear. The length of the CDR3 is 13 residues. Trimming cost V 5 bases and J 11 bases, with 18 bases left between them. Per germline, CDR1 MNHEY and CDR2 SVGAGI. The CDR3 DNA sequence: TGTGCCAGCAGTCCACCGGACCCCGGTTGGGCTTTCTTT. This encodes CASSPPDPGWAFF.

This clonotype is termed medium-sized. The library was built for alpha chains, so this beta chain is an off-target read and its size means little. V and J are TRBV11-2 and TRBJ2-1; 9 bases align to TRBD2. The CDR3 has 16 amino acids. CDR1 is SGHAT and CDR2 is FQNNGV in the germline V gene. V lost 3 bases, J lost 0 bases, and 3 bases stayed unmatched. The DNA for the CDR3 is TGTGCCAGCAGCTTTAAAGCGGGGGGCTCCTACAATGAGCAGTTCTTC. Translation gives CASSFKAGGSYNEQFF.

By sample fraction, this clonotype is medium-sized (0.01 to 0.1%). The library was prepared for alpha chains; this beta chain is a stray read, so its frequency means little. The CDR3, as DNA: TGCGCCAGCAGCTTGGGCGGGGTGAACACTGAAGCTTTCTTT. Amino acids: CASSLGGVNTEAFF. The chain has TRBV5-1 and TRBJ1-1; no reliable D call. CDR1 SGHRS and CDR2 YFSETQ come from the germline V gene. The V end was cut by 0 bases, the J end by 0 bases, with 6 bases between. The length of the CDR3 is 14 residues.

This clonotype is labeled as medium-sized. This beta chain was picked up by a library intended for alpha chains and is off target, so its count carries little meaning. J is TRBJ2-2 and V is TRBV24-1; the match to TRBD1 covers 10 bases. Looked up from germline, CDR1 is KGHDR and CDR2 is SFDVKD. This CDR3 has 16 residues. J was trimmed by 3 bases and V by 3 bases; bases with no gene match: 3. The chain's CDR3 is CATSDLDRGDTGELFF. For the CDR3, the DNA is TGTGCCACCAGTGATCTGGACAGGGGGGACACCGGGGAGCTGTTTTTT.

This clonotype has at least ten counts. This beta chain is off target for a library built for alpha chains, so its abundance means little. The chain is built from TRBV20-1 and TRBJ2-1, with 11 bases that match TRBD2. Trimming took 5 bases from V and 3 from J; bases not matched to a gene: 3. The CDR3 is 14 amino acids. Germline V gene lookup returns CDR1 DFQATT and CDR2 SNEGSKA (reference sequence). Here the CDR3 DNA reads TGCAGTGCTGCGACTAGCGGGGACTACAATGAGCAGTTCTTC. Translated, it gives CSAATSGDYNEQFF.

This clonotype was picked up many times. Little can be read into the size of this beta chain, an off-target read in a library designed for alpha chains. The genes are TRBV19 and TRBJ1-1, with TRBD1 identical over 7 bases. This CDR3 contains 14 residues. Germline trimming cut 5 bases from V and 5 bases from J; bases unmatched to any gene: 8. Germline values: CDR1 LNHDA, CDR2 SQIVND (reference sequence). The CDR3 spells CASSPQGFGTEAFF. CDR3 sequence (DNA): TGTGCCAGTAGTCCACAGGGGTTCGGAACTGAAGCTTTCTTT.

This clonotype came up many times. This beta chain turned up in a library designed for alpha chains; as an off-target read, its abundance says little. J is TRBJ2-5 and V is TRBV19; TRBD2 matches at 9 bases. Trimming cost V 6 bases and J 2 bases; bases outside gene matches: 7. Germline CDR1 and CDR2: LNHDA and SQIVND (reference sequence). This CDR3 has 15 amino acids. For the CDR3, the DNA is TGTGCCAGTAGAAAGTTAGCGGGGGAACAAGAGACCCAGTACTTC. Residues: CASRKLAGEQETQYF.

This clonotype was detected ten times or more. A library prepared for alpha chains yielded this beta chain as an off-target read; its size is of little meaning. The chain employs TRBV7-9 and TRBJ1-4; D ambiguous. Germline assignment: CDR1 SEHNR and CDR2 FQNEAQ (reference sequence). The CDR3 totals 11 residues. The V gene lost 5 bases and the J gene lost 4 bases, with 2 bases spanning the gap. The CDR3 nucleotides are TGTGCCAGCAGCCGTAATGAAAAACTGTTTTTT. This gives the protein CASSRNEKLFF.

In this sample, this clonotype turned up many times. This beta chain is off target for a library built for alpha chains, so its abundance means little. The rearrangement links TRBV7-2 to TRBJ2-7; D not certain. V lost 5 bases, J lost 3 bases, and 14 bases lay in between. This CDR3 spans 14 amino acids. The germline gives CDR1 SGHTA, CDR2 FQGNSA. CDR3 sequence: CASSRERNNYEQYF. DNA for the CDR3: TGTGCCAGCAGCCGAGAACGAAATAACTACGAGCAGTACTTC. Variable domain in full (rest from reference TRBV7-2 and TRBJ2-7): GAGVSQSPSNKVTEKGKDVELRCDPISGHTALYWYRQSLGQGLEFLIYFQGNSAPDKSGLPSDRFSAERTGGSVSTLTIQRTQQEDSAVYLCASSRERNNYEQYFGPGTRLTVT.